This TCR beta chain derives from a study of cytomegalovirus exposure and HLA in healthy donors. Overall study context: For the approximately 400 genotyped donors, 75% to 90% fell within the Caucasian-associated ancestry cluster. Study-level results: Donor immune exposure was known only as CMV serostatus. Prior analysis indicated that the majority of TCR beta V segments exhibited productivity approximately 90% or approximately 30% of the time.

This clone was seen a few times. Its antigen remains unknown. It was with 60 Vbeta and 13 Jbeta primers that the PCR ran. TCRdb keeps only in-frame clones here, not all; method: immunoSEQ multiplex PCR. The sample consists of 98,000 or so clones, about a tenth of them appearing once. All donors participated as healthy donors of bone marrow. This sequence was found in a man aged 40-55 years in good health and CMV-seropositive. Sequences were obtained from PBMCs.

DNA of the CDR3: TGTGCCAGCGCGCTGGCTAGCGTTTACGAGCAGTACTTC. It is translated as CASALASVYEQYF. This chain uses TRBV2 with TRBJ2-7; a weak D match, TRBD2 (6 bases). V lost 8 bases and J lost 4, with 15 bases in between. The CDR3 runs 13 residues. The germline V gene encodes CDR1 SNHLY and CDR2 FYNNEI.